The rows below give T cell receptor beta chains drawn from one sample of a study of Graves' ophthalmopathy and Graves' hyperthyroidism. One entry per CDR3 protein results from TCRdb running MiXCR on the multiplex PCR reads. The top ten hold 11% of the sample, which has over a million distinct CDR3 sequences, less than 45% seen once. Input material: peripheral blood or thyroid tissue (not recorded which). The receptors were gathered from an adult man with Graves' hyperthyroidism. Both conserved end residues are trimmed from each CDR3.

V gene: TRBV19
CDR3 length: 14
CDR3 protein: ASTHPDGSSGNTIY

V gene: TRBV10-3
CDR3 length: 13
CDR3 protein: AISPRGRGNSPLH

V gene: TRBV7-8
CDR3 length: 13
CDR3 protein: ASSSGTGAGNTIY

V gene: TRBV6-5
CDR3 length: 13
CDR3 protein: ASTQQGWDTGELF

V gene: TRBV7-9
CDR3 length: 13
CDR3 protein: ASISSGEDQETQY

V gene: TRBV15
CDR3 length: 11
CDR3 protein: ATSSPTGTEAF

V gene: TRBV20-1
CDR3 length: 12
CDR3 protein: SATTMTSSETQY

V gene: TRBV15
CDR3 length: 13
CDR3 protein: ATSRDQLSNQPQH

V gene: TRBV6-6
CDR3 length: 12
CDR3 protein: ASSYQGQGTPLH

V gene: TRBV10-3
CDR3 length: 12
CDR3 protein: ASSLDILEDTQY

V gene: TRBV29-1
CDR3 length: 10
CDR3 protein: SVGQGADTQY

V gene: TRBV6-2/TRBV6-3
CDR3 length: 11
CDR3 protein: ASSYGREETQY

V gene: TRBV20-1
CDR3 length: 10
CDR3 protein: SAMDRAYGYT

V gene: TRBV3-1
CDR3 length: 13
CDR3 protein: ATSRGRRMNTEAF

V gene: TRBV14
CDR3 length: 12
CDR3 protein: ASSQRRKAGELF

V gene: TRBV7-9
CDR3 length: 13
CDR3 protein: ASRVDSLNQETQY

V gene: TRBV29-1
CDR3 length: 12
CDR3 protein: SVRTQVTNTEAF

V gene: TRBV12-3/TRBV12-4
CDR3 length: 12
CDR3 protein: ASSLGSRRDEQY

V gene: TRBV27
CDR3 length: 11
CDR3 protein: ASRAGGRDEQY

V gene: TRBV29-1
CDR3 length: 13
CDR3 protein: SVVMLAGTGREQY

V gene: TRBV4-3
CDR3 length: 13
CDR3 protein: ASSQEGRQGMTQY

V gene: TRBV27
CDR3 length: 14
CDR3 protein: ASREGQGLGNQPQH

V gene: TRBV7-8
CDR3 length: 14
CDR3 protein: ASSLADSNSGNTIY

V gene: TRBV18
CDR3 length: 13
CDR3 protein: ASSLEDSGANVLT

V gene: TRBV7-8
CDR3 length: 13
CDR3 protein: ASSHDGGPGETQY

V gene: TRBV25-1
CDR3 length: 11
CDR3 protein: ASSTDRDTEAF

V gene: TRBV2
CDR3 length: 11
CDR3 protein: ARNPGQGAEQY

V gene: TRBV4-2
CDR3 length: 14
CDR3 protein: ASSQATQGNYDEQY

V gene: TRBV10-3
CDR3 length: 14
CDR3 protein: AISERTGMRTDTQY

V gene: TRBV20-1
CDR3 length: 9
CDR3 protein: SAQGGAMQY

V gene: TRBV12-3/TRBV12-4
CDR3 length: 14
CDR3 protein: ASSLQGSQGAEEQY

V gene: TRBV20-1
CDR3 length: 11
CDR3 protein: SASISSGYEQY

V gene: TRBV5-1
CDR3 length: 16
CDR3 protein: ASSFDASGSTGGETQY

V gene: TRBV25-1
CDR3 length: 14
CDR3 protein: ASSDTLQGRNTEAF

V gene: TRBV11-2
CDR3 length: 12
CDR3 protein: ASSFTDTNYGYT

V gene: TRBV12-3/TRBV12-4
CDR3 length: 15
CDR3 protein: ASSLDGRDKYSYGYT

V gene: TRBV7-9
CDR3 length: 11
CDR3 protein: ASSDGGVREQF

V gene: TRBV20-1
CDR3 length: 16
CDR3 protein: SAIRTSGGSSFLETQY

V gene: TRBV11-2
CDR3 length: 11
CDR3 protein: ASSFNGGETQY

V gene: TRBV11-1
CDR3 length: 11
CDR3 protein: ASSGGSYYEQY

V gene: TRBV4-3
CDR3 length: 13
CDR3 protein: ASSQPTGDGTEAF

V gene: TRBV7-2
CDR3 length: 11
CDR3 protein: ASSVQGGGEQY

V gene: TRBV7-2
CDR3 length: 11
CDR3 protein: ASSFSEGDTQY

V gene: TRBV7-2
CDR3 length: 15
CDR3 protein: ASPNGTGGSTNEKLF

V gene: TRBV7-9
CDR3 length: 11
CDR3 protein: ASSSTTGGEQY

V gene: TRBV29-1
CDR3 length: 10
CDR3 protein: SVGPTGSEAF

V gene: TRBV20-1
CDR3 length: 16
CDR3 protein: SARKTGTESSGANVLT

V gene: TRBV2
CDR3 length: 12
CDR3 protein: ASSSGNLPYGYT